The T cell receptor beta chain described here comes from a study of blood T cell repertoires in COVID-19. Study-wide background: Samples of COVID-19 (acute and convalescent) were obtained from the United States, Italy and Spain. The cDNA or gDNA used as material had been derived from T cells, B-cell-depleted T cells, or PBMCs.

Germline values: CDR1 KGHSH, CDR2 LQKENI. This CDR3 has 15 amino acids. Trimming at V came to 6 bases and at J to 4 bases, leaving 10 bases not matched to a gene. As handled by the study authors: From reference gene primer amplification, estimates of nucleated cell counts were derived. Produced via immunoSEQ multiplex PCR; TCRdb's table is partial and in-frame only. The V and J calls and clone size come from that table; D and trimming were worked out from the DNA. This repertoire shows a few hundred thousand clones, about 91% found once; its top ten account for over 6%. What was sequenced was peripheral blood. This TCR was sampled from a woman in her twenties or thirties who had recovered from COVID-19. This sequence joins TRBV18 and TRBJ2-7, with TRBD2 identical over 9 bases. The CDR3 coding sequence is TGTGCCAGCTCCCCCCCTAGCGGGGATCGATACGAGCAGTACTTC. It codes for CASSPPSGDRYEQYF.